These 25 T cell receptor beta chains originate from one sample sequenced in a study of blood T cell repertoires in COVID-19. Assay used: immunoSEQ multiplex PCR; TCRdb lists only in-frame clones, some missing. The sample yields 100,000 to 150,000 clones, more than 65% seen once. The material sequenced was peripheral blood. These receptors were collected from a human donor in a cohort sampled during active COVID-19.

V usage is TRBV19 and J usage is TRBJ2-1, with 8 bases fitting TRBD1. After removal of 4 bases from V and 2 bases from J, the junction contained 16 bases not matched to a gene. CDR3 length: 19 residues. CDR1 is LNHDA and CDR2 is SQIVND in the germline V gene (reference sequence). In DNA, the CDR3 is TGTGCCAGTAGTACCCTGAGGGGCCAGACAGGGGCCCCCTACAATGAGCAGTTCTTC. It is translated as CASSTLRGQTGAPYNEQFF.

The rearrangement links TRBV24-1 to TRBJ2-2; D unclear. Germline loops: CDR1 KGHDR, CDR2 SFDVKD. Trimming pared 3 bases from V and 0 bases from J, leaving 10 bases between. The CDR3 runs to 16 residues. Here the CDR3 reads CATSDPGAPNTGELFF. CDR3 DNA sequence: TGTGCCACCAGTGATCCTGGAGCCCCGAACACCGGGGAGCTGTTTTTT.

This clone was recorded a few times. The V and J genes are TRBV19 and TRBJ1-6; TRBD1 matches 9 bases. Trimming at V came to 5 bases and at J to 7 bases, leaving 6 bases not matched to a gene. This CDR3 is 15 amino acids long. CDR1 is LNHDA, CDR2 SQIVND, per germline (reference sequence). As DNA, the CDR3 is TGTGCCAGTAGTTCAACAGGGGGCGAAAATTCACCCCTCCACTTT. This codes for CASSSTGGENSPLHF.

CDR3 coding DNA: TGTGCCTGGAGTGGGGGCAGGGTGAACACTGAAGCTTTCTTT. It translates to CAWSGGRVNTEAFF. V is TRBV30 and J is TRBJ1-1, with TRBD1 as a possible D gene (5 bases). The germline gives CDR1 GTSNPN, CDR2 SVGIG (reference sequence). V was cut by 1 base and J by 0 bases, with 9 bases left in between. The CDR3 extends over 14 amino acids.

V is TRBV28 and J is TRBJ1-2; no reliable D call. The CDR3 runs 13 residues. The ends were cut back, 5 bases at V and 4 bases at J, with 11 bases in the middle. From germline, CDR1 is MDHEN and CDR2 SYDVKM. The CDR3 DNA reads TGTGCCAGCAGTCCCCAGAGACTCTATGGCTACACCTTC. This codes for CASSPQRLYGYTF.

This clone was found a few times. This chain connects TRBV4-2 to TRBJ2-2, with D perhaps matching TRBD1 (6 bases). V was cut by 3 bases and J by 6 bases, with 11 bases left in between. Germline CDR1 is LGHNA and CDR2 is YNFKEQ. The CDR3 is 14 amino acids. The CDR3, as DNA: TGTGCCAGCAGCCATGAGGACAGAGCCGGGGAGCTGTTTTTT. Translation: CASSHEDRAGELFF.

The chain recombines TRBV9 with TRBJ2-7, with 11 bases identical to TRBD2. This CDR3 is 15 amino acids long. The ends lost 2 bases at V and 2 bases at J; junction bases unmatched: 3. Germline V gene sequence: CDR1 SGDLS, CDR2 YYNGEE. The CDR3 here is CASSVGLAEPYEQYF. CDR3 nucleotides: TGTGCCAGCAGCGTGGGACTAGCGGAGCCCTACGAGCAGTACTTC.

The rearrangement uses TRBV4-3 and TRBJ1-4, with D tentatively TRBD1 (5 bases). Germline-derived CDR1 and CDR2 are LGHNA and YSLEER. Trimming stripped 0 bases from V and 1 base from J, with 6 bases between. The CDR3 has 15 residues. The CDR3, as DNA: TGCGCCAGCAGCCAAGAGGGGGGAACTAATGAAAAACTGTTTTTT. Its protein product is CASSQEGGTNEKLFF.

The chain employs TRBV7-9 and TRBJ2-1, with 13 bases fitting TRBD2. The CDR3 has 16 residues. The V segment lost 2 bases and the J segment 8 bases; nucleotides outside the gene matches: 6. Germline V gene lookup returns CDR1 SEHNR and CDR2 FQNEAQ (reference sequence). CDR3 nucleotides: TGTGCCAGCAGCTTACGGACTAGCGGGAGAGGCTATGAGCAGTTCTTC. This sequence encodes CASSLRTSGRGYEQFF.

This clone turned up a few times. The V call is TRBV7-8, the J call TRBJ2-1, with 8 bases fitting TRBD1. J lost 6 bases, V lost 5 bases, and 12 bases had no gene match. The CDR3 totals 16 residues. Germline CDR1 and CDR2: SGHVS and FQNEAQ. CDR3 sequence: CASSIPGGASLNEQFF. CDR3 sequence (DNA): TGTGCCAGCAGCATCCCAGGGGGCGCGTCCCTCAATGAGCAGTTCTTC.

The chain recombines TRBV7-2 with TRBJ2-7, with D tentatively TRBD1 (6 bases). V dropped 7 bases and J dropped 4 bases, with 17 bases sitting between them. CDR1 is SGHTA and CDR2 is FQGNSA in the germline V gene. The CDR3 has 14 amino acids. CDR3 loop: CASNMQTGNYEQYF. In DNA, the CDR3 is TGTGCCAGCAACATGCAGACAGGAAATTACGAGCAGTACTTC.

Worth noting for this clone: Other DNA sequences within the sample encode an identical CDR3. The CDR3: CASSRLAGGYEQYF. CDR3 bases: TGTGCCAGCAGTCGATTAGCGGGAGGGTACGAGCAGTACTTC. The chain uses TRBV6-2 or TRBV6-3 and TRBJ2-7; TRBD2 matches 11 bases. With V trimmed by 5 bases and J by 4 bases, 4 bases remained unmatched. CDR3 length: 14 amino acids. Germline assignment: CDR1 MNHEY and CDR2 SVGEGT.

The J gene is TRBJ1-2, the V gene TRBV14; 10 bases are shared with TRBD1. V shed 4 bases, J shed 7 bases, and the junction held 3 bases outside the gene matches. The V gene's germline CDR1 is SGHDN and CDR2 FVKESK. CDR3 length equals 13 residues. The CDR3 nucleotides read TGTGCCAGCAGCCGACAGGGGGCGAGTGGCTACACCTTC. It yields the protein CASSRQGASGYTF.

The CDR3 sequence: CASRRDSYNSPLHF. CDR3 in DNA: TGTGCCAGCAGGAGGGACAGTTATAATTCACCCCTCCACTTT. The chain recombines TRBV2 with TRBJ1-6; 7 bases are a match to TRBD1. CDR1 SNHLY and CDR2 FYNNEI come from the germline V gene. V was clipped by 6 bases and J by 4 bases; unmatched bases: 3. This CDR3 contains 14 residues. Full variable domain (missing parts from reference TRBV2 and TRBJ1-6): EPEVTQTPSHQVTQMGQEVILRCVPISNHLYFYWYRQILGQKVEFLVSFYNNEISEKSEIFDDQFSVERPDGSNFTLKIRSTKLEDSAMYFCASRRDSYNSPLHFGNGTRLTVT.

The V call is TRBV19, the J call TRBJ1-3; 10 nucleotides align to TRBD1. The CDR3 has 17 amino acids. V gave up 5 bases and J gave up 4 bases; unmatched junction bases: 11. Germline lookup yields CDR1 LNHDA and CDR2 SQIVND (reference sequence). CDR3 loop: CASSSSGTGDEGNTIYF. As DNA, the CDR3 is TGTGCCAGTAGTTCCTCCGGGACAGGGGACGAAGGAAACACCATATATTTT.

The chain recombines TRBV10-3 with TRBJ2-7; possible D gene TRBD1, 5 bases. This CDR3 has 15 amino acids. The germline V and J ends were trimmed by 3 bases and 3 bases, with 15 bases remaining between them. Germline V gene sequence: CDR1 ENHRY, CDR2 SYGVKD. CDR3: CAISDSISGHYEQYF. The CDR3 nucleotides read TGTGCCATCAGTGATTCTATTTCAGGGCACTACGAGCAGTACTTC.

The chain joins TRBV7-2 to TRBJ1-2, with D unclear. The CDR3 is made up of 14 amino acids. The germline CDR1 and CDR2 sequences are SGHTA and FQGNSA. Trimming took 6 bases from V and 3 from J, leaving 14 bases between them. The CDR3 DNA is TGTGCCAGCAGATTTGTCAGGCGGGACTATGGCTACACCTTC. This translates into CASRFVRRDYGYTF.

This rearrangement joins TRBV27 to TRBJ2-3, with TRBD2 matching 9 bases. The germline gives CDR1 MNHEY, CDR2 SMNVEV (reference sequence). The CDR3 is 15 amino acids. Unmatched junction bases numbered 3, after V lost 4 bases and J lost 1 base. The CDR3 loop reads CASSSRTSGTDTQYF. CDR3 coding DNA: TGTGCCAGCAGTTCCAGGACTAGCGGCACAGATACGCAGTATTTT.

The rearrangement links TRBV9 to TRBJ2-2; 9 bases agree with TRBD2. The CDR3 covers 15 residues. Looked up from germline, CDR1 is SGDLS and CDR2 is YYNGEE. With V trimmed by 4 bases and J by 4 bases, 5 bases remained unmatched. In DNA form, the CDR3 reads TGTGCCAGCAGCATTACTAGCGGGCGCACCGGGGAGCTGTTTTTT. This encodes CASSITSGRTGELFF.

The CDR3 sequence: CASSLSSLSRELFF. In DNA form, the CDR3 reads TGTGCCAGCAGTTTGTCTAGCTTATCCAGGGAGCTGTTTTTT. The chain carries TRBV27 and TRBJ2-2, with D possibly matching TRBD2 (5 bases). CDR1 is MNHEY and CDR2 is SMNVEV in the germline V gene (reference sequence). This CDR3 has 14 residues. Trimming removed 3 bases at V and 9 bases at J, with 14 bases between.

The CDR3 is CASSLDRDPNYGYTF. The CDR3 DNA follows: TGCGCCAGCAGTCTTGACAGGGACCCTAACTATGGCTACACCTTC. The chain couples TRBV23-1 to TRBJ1-2, with TRBD1 identical over 7 bases. TRBV23-1 is flagged as an ORF with uncertain function. The CDR3 sequence is 15 residues long. The junction had 5 bases not matched to a gene; V was cut back by 4 bases and J by 0 bases.

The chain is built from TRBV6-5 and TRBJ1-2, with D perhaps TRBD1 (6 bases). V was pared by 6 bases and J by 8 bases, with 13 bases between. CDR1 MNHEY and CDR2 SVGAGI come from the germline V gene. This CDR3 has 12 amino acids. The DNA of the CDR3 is TGTGCCAGCAGAGATACAGGGCCGGGCTACACCTTC. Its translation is CASRDTGPGYTF.

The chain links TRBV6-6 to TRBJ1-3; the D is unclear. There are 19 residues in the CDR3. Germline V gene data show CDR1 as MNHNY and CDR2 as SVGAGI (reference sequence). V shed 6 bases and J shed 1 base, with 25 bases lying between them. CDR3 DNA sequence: TGTGCCAGCAGCCGACTCTCCGTTGGAGGCCACGGATCTGGAAACACCATATATTTT. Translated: CASSRLSVGGHGSGNTIYF.

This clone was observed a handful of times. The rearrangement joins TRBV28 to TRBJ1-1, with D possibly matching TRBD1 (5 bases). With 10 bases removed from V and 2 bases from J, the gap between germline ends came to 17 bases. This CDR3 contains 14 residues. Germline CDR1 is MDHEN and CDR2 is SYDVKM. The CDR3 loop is CATRTFDRNTEAFF. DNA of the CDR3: TGTGCCACCAGAACCTTTGACAGAAACACTGAAGCTTTCTTT.

This chain's CDR3 is CARSLAEGSRGGNTIYF. Written as DNA, the CDR3 is TGTGCCAGAAGCTTAGCGGAGGGGAGTCGAGGGGGAAACACCATATATTTT. V gene TRBV7-5 combines with J gene TRBJ1-3. TRBV7-5 is deemed a pseudogene. The CDR3 totals 17 residues.